This is a list of T cell receptor beta chains from one sample in a study of breast tumors, draining lymph nodes, adjacent tissues. TCRdb re-derived calls from the multiplex PCR reads in MiXCR, one entry per CDR3 protein. The sample has approximately 90,000 distinct CDR3 sequences, more than 25% seen once. Sequencing was performed on axillary lymph node tissue. These receptors came from a female donor with breast cancer. Some clones in this sample may be carry-over from other donors' samples. Each CDR3 is given without its conserved first and last residue. Each record gives: J gene, V gene, CDR3 protein.

TRBJ2-7	TRBV6-2/TRBV6-3	ASSYGGLAVYEQY
TRBJ2-1	TRBV6-2/TRBV6-3	ATPSEG
TRBJ1-4	TRBV5-1	ASSLSETTNEKLF
TRBJ2-3	TRBV9	ASSPRLAGLTDTQY
TRBJ2-3	TRBV7-2	ASSLAGSSPDTQY
TRBJ1-6	TRBV7-2	ASSRPSGSSYNSPLH
TRBJ2-5	TRBV7-9	ASSLVLGGRVRQETQY
TRBJ2-3	TRBV20-1	SVGRERGDTQY
TRBJ2-7	TRBV7-2	ASSHSTENSYEQY
TRBJ2-3	TRBV6-5	ASSSRNLREDTQY
TRBJ2-3	TRBV14	ASSPGASGAHTDTQY
TRBJ2-6	TRBV28	ASSPATGTGANVLT
TRBJ2-3	TRBV30	AWSRDRNTDTQY
TRBJ2-7	TRBV5-1	ASSRDSLSYEQY
TRBJ2-7	TRBV7-8	ASSFLAGGYEQY
TRBJ1-4	TRBV5-8	ASSPGTGDEKLF
TRBJ2-3	TRBV4-3	ASSHGGVSTDTQY
TRBJ1-4	TRBV29-1	SAENQGQSEKLV
TRBJ2-1	TRBV4-3	ASSQDGLAGANEQF
TRBJ2-3	TRBV5-6	ASSGGFSTDTQY
TRBJ1-2	TRBV4-2	ASSQDRGHSIYGYT
TRBJ2-1	TRBV7-2	ASSPLCASGTYYNEQF
TRBJ2-1	TRBV4-3	ASSQEAGSSYNEQF
TRBJ1-5	TRBV10-3	AISERWGPNQPQH
TRBJ1-2	TRBV20-1	SATVAVGYAYT
TRBJ2-7	TRBV5-4	ASSLGGVGPVNEQY
TRBJ2-5	TRBV18	ASPPGSDQETQY
TRBJ2-3	TRBV6-1	ASSERDSGDTQY
TRBJ1-1	TRBV7-2	ASSSPPGAPGTEAF
TRBJ1-1	TRBV7-9	ASSLKGYPDRVDTEAF
TRBJ2-1	TRBV9	ASSVTGLWDEQF
TRBJ1-2	TRBV9	ASSVEGLYGYT
TRBJ2-3	TRBV29-1	SAIPSGYTDTQY
TRBJ1-2	TRBV30	ATHWGRGYT
TRBJ2-3	TRBV7-9	ASSPTSGSTDTQY
TRBJ2-3	TRBV20-1	SAITGFGDTQY
TRBJ1-2	TRBV2	ASTRDRGPYGYT
TRBJ1-5	TRBV5-6	ASRDRGKGYEH
TRBJ2-2	TRBV20-1	SAENRVPSTGELF
TRBJ1-2	TRBV7-2	ASSSRTGYYGYT
TRBJ2-7	TRBV6-1	ASRILTGNGGYEQY
TRBJ2-3	TRBV18	ASSPVGGSDTQY
TRBJ2-1	TRBV7-2	ASSSLAGFSYNEQF